The 8 T cell receptor beta chains below were found in one sample sequenced in a study of identical twins. TCRdb fed the 5' RACE reads into MiXCR, producing one record per CDR3 protein. Among hundreds of thousands of distinct CDR3 sequences listed, 8.5% to 9.5% were seen once. The sample was also reused in another study, on yellow fever vaccine responses in identical twins.

Sequenced sample: PBMCs. The receptors shown here come from a woman between 18 and 29 years old in good health.

The chain carries TRBV25-1 and TRBJ2-5, with TRBD1 identical over 8 bases. There are 12 residues in the CDR3. Germline CDR1 MGHDK, CDR2 SYGVNS. J gave up 13 bases and V 4 bases, and 8 bases lay outside the gene matches. DNA for the CDR3: TGTGCCAGCAGTGCCCACCGGGACAGGACGTACTTC. This encodes CASSAHRDRTYF. The full variable domain, completed using reference TRBV25-1 and TRBJ2-5, is EADIYQTPRYLVIGTGKKITLECSQTMGHDKMYWYQQDPGMELHLIHYSYGVNSTEKGDLSSESTVSRIRTEHFPLTLESARPSHTSQYLCASSAHRDRTYFGPGTRLLVL.

This clonotype was counted only a few times. This chain connects TRBV6-1 to TRBJ1-5, with 8 positions matching TRBD1. The germline CDR1 and CDR2 sequences are MNHNS and SASEGT. J lost 11 bases, V lost 4 bases, and 13 bases had no gene match. The CDR3 extends over 15 amino acids. The CDR3 sequence: CASSVAGQGAAAQHF. In DNA, the CDR3 is TGTGCCAGCAGTGTCGCCGGGCAGGGGGCCGCGGCCCAGCATTTT.

This clonotype occurred many times. The chain has TRBV27 and TRBJ1-4; 10 positions agree with TRBD1. The junction had 6 bases not matched to a gene; V was cut back by 4 bases and J by 7 bases. The CDR3 contains 15 residues. Germline loops: CDR1 MNHEY, CDR2 SMNVEV (reference sequence). CDR3 amino acids: CASSSGQGEAEKLFF. The CDR3 nucleotides are TGTGCCAGCAGTTCCGGACAGGGGGAGGCTGAAAAACTGTTTTTT.

The chain is built from TRBV3-1 and TRBJ1-2, with unresolved D. Trimming cost V 4 bases and J 4 bases, with 10 bases left between them. This CDR3 spans 13 amino acids. In germline, CDR1 is LGHDT, CDR2 YNNKEL (reference sequence). The CDR3, as DNA: TGTGCCAGCAGCCCCTCGACGGTCTATGGCTACACCTTC. Amino acids: CASSPSTVYGYTF.

This clonotype has ten or more counts. The V gene is TRBV7-2, the J gene TRBJ2-3; TRBD2 aligns across 8 bases. The CDR3 is 14 residues long. V lost 7 bases, J lost 1 base, and 4 bases stayed unmatched. Germline CDR1 and CDR2: SGHTA and FQGNSA. Here the CDR3 reads CASKLTSGTDTQYF. In DNA, the CDR3 is TGTGCCAGCAAGTTGACTAGCGGCACAGATACGCAGTATTTT. Filled out from reference TRBV7-2 and TRBJ2-3, the complete variable domain reads GAGVSQSPSNKVTEKGKDVELRCDPISGHTALYWYRQSLGQGLEFLIYFQGNSAPDKSGLPSDRFSAERTGGSVSTLTIQRTQQEDSAVYLCASKLTSGTDTQYFGPGTRLTVL.

The chain has TRBV6-5 and TRBJ2-1; possible D gene TRBD1, 5 bases. The V end was cut by 3 bases, the J end by 13 bases, with 10 bases between. The CDR3 length is 11 residues. Germline loops: CDR1 MNHEY, CDR2 SVGAGI. The chain's CDR3 is CASSYIGQQFF. DNA of the CDR3: TGTGCCAGCAGTTATATTGGACAACAGTTCTTC.

This clonotype was seen repeatedly, ten times or more. V and J are TRBV11-2 and TRBJ2-3; TRBD1 might be the D (6 bases). Trimming took off 1 base at V and 8 bases at J, with 7 bases between the two ends. Germline-derived CDR1 and CDR2 are SGHAT and FQNNGV. The CDR3 contains 12 residues. This CDR3 is CASSLARGTQYF. In DNA, the CDR3 is TGTGCCAGCAGCTTAGCCAGGGGTACGCAGTATTTT.

This clonotype was observed many times. The chain is built from TRBV29-1 and TRBJ2-3; 8 bases match TRBD2. Germline-derived CDR1 and CDR2 are SQVTM and ANQGSEA. This CDR3 is 14 amino acids long. Germline trimming cut 5 bases from V and 2 bases from J; bases unmatched to any gene: 6. The chain's CDR3 is CSVLSGGLTDTQYF. The DNA of the CDR3 is TGCAGCGTTTTAAGCGGGGGCCTCACAGATACGCAGTATTTT.